The 9 T cell receptor beta chains reported below all come from one sample, sequenced in a study of blood T cell repertoires in COVID-19. TCRdb's copy holds only in-frame clones and misses some; the assay was immunoSEQ multiplex PCR. The sample lists about 70,000 clones, roughly nine tenths seen once, with over 8% in the top ten. Sample: peripheral blood. The receptor set was obtained from a human donor in a cohort sampled during active COVID-19.

This chain links TRBV6-5 with TRBJ2-3; TRBD2 matches at 14 bases. Germline-derived CDR1 and CDR2 are MNHEY and SVGAGI. Trimming took 2 bases from V and 6 from J; bases not matched to a gene: 4. This CDR3 region has 16 residues. The CDR3 DNA reads TGTGCCAGCAGTTACGGGACTAGCGGGAGTTTGGATACGCAGTATTTT. Protein product: CASSYGTSGSLDTQYF.

CDR3 coding DNA: TGCAGCGCTAGAACGGGACAGGGGAACACCGGGGAGCTGTTTTTT. It encodes CSARTGQGNTGELFF. V gene TRBV29-1 combines with J gene TRBJ2-2; 9 bases agree with TRBD1. The CDR3 has 15 residues. V gave up 7 bases and J gave up 1 base; unmatched junction bases: 7. Germline assignment: CDR1 SQVTM and CDR2 ANQGSEA.

This chain uses TRBV14 with TRBJ2-3, with 10 bases aligning to TRBD2. The length of the CDR3 is 20 residues. The trim removed 0 bases at V and 0 bases at J, leaving 12 bases unmatched. Germline values: CDR1 SGHDN, CDR2 FVKESK. The CDR3 bases are TGTGCCAGCAGCCAAGATCGCCCGGGACTAGCGTTAAGTAGCACAGATACGCAGTATTTT. It codes for CASSQDRPGLALSSTDTQYF. The full variable domain, rest sourced from reference TRBV14 and TRBJ2-3, is EAGVTQFPSHSVIEKGQTVTLRCDPISGHDNLYWYRRVMGKEIKFLLHFVKESKQDESGMPNNRFLAERTGGTYSTLKVQPAELEDSGVYFCASSQDRPGLALSSTDTQYFGPGTRLTVL.

V gene TRBV3-1 (or the pseudogene TRBV3-2) combines with J gene TRBJ2-7, with D unresolved. Germline V gene sequence: CDR1 LGHDT, CDR2 YNNKEL (reference sequence). The CDR3 is 13 amino acids. V lost 1 base and J lost 6, with 10 bases in between. This CDR3 is CASSQGGLFEQYF. CDR3 in DNA: TGTGCCAGCAGCCAAGGTGGTCTATTCGAGCAGTACTTC.

This chain connects TRBV27 to TRBJ1-1; a weak D match, TRBD1 (6 bases). Trimming shortened V by 5 bases and J by 3 bases, and 16 bases separated the two germline ends. CDR1 and CDR2 from the germline V gene are MNHEY and SMNVEV (reference sequence). This CDR3 region has 15 residues. The CDR3 reads CASSPQGRGDTEAFF. The CDR3 DNA follows: TGTGCCAGCAGTCCTCAGGGGCGAGGAGACACTGAAGCTTTCTTT.

The chain employs TRBV2 and TRBJ2-7; tentative D call: TRBD1 (6 bases). This CDR3 has 17 amino acids. The V end lost 3 bases, the J end lost 0 bases, and 18 bases lay between the germline ends. CDR1 and CDR2 (germline): SNHLY, FYNNEI. DNA of the CDR3: TGTGCCAGCAGTGAGTACGCAGGGGCTATGAGCTCCTACGAGCAGTACTTC. Translating it yields CASSEYAGAMSSYEQYF.

The V call is TRBV18, the J call TRBJ1-1; 8 positions agree with TRBD1. Germline CDR1 and CDR2: KGHSH and LQKENI. The CDR3 consists of 14 residues. The J segment lost 7 bases and the V segment lost 3 bases, leaving 7 bases of the junction unmatched. CDR3 nucleotide sequence: TGTGCCAGCTCACCGAAGACAGGGGTGGGTGAAGCTTTCTTT. This sequence encodes CASSPKTGVGEAFF. Filled out from reference TRBV18 and TRBJ1-1, the complete variable domain reads NAGVMQNPRHLVRRRGQEARLRCSPMKGHSHVYWYRQLPEEGLKFMVYLQKENIIDESGMPKERFSAEFPKEGPSILRIQQVVRGDSAAYFCASSPKTGVGEAFFGQGTRLTVV.

This chain joins TRBV2 and TRBJ2-3; 9 bases align to TRBD1. This CDR3 is 15 amino acids long. V lost 3 bases, J lost 3 bases, and 4 bases stayed unmatched. Per germline, CDR1 SNHLY and CDR2 FYNNEI. This CDR3 is CASSEDRGPTDTQYF. As DNA, the CDR3 is TGTGCCAGCAGTGAGGACAGGGGACCTACAGATACGCAGTATTTT.

The chain employs TRBV11-3 and TRBJ2-3; D may be TRBD2 (6 bases). Germline V gene data show CDR1 as SGHNT and CDR2 as YENEEA. V lost 0 bases and J lost 11, with 12 bases in between. CDR3 size: 13 residues. As DNA, the CDR3 is TGTGCCAGCAGCTTAGACGTCCGGCGGGGGCAGTATTTT. Protein: CASSLDVRRGQYF.